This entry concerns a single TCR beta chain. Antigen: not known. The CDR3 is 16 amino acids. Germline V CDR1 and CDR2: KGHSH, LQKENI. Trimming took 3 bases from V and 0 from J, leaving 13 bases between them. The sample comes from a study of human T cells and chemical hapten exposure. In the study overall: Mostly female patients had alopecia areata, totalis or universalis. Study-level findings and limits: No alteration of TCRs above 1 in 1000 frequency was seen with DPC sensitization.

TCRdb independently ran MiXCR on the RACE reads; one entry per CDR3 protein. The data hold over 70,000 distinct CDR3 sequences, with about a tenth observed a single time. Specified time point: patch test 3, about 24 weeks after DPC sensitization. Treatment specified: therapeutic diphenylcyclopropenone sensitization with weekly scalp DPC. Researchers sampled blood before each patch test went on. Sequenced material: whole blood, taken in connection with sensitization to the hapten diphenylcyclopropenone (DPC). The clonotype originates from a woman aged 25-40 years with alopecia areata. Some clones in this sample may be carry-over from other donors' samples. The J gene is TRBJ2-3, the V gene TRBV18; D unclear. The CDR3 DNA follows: TGTGCCAGCTCACCTCCCCCGCCAGGAAGCACAGATACGCAGTATTTT. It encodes CASSPPPPGSTDTQYF.